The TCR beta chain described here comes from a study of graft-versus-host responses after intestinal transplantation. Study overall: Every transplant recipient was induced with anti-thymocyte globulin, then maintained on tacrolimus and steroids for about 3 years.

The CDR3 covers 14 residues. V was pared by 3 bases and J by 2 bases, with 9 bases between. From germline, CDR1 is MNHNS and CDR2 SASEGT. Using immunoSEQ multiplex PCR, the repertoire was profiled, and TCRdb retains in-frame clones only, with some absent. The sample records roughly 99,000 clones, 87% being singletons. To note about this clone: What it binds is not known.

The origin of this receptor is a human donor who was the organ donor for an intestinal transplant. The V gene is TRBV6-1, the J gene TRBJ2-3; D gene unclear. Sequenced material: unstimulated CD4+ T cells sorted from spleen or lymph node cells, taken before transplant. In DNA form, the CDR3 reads TGTGCCAGCAGTGATCGTTCCCCCACAGATACGCAGTATTTT. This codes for CASSDRSPTDTQYF.